The 21 T cell receptor beta chains below all came from one sample that was sequenced in a study of blood T cell repertoires in COVID-19 (dated by TCRdb to between 2020 and 2021). Libraries came from the immunoSEQ multiplex PCR assay. Drawn from immuneACCESS, this table holds only the in-frame rearrangements with V and J called that TCRdb kept. Clones are partly lost; checked studies trace under half to an unresolved V gene and leave the rest unexplained. This sample comprises approximately 200,000 clones, 80% to 90% of them detected only once. Together, the top ten hold about a tenth of the sample. Sequencing used PBMCs or T cells enriched from blood (not recorded which). The origin of the receptors is a man aged 35-49 years who had recovered from COVID-19.

There are a few counts of this clone. The V call is TRBV6-5, the J call TRBJ2-2; no clear D. CDR3 length: 13 amino acids. The V gene's germline CDR1 is MNHEY and CDR2 SVGAGI. Deletions cut 6 bases from V and 6 bases from J, with 11 bases between. CDR3 sequence reads: CASSSSRAGELFF. The CDR3 region has the DNA TGTGCCAGCAGCTCCTCACGGGCCGGGGAGCTGTTTTTT.

A single count supports this clone. The chain has TRBV30 and TRBJ1-2, with 7 bases fitting TRBD1. Germline assignment: CDR1 GTSNPN and CDR2 SVGIG (reference sequence). This CDR3 has 17 amino acids. V was clipped by 3 bases and J by 3 bases; unmatched bases: 16. The CDR3 reads CAWSGPNRRGRDYGYTF. In DNA form, the CDR3 reads TGTGCCTGGAGCGGGCCAAATAGGAGGGGGCGAGACTATGGCTACACCTTC. Looking up the rest from reference TRBV30 and TRBJ1-2 gives the full variable domain: SQTIHQWPATLVQPVGSPLSLECTVEGTSNPNLYWYRQAAGRGLQLLFYSVGIGQISSEVPQNLSASRPQDRQFILSSKKLLLSDSGFYLCAWSGPNRRGRDYGYTFGSGTRLTVV.

This chain links TRBV10-3 with TRBJ2-3; TRBD1 matches 10 bases. Trimming took 6 bases from V and 4 from J; bases not matched to a gene: 7. Germline V gene sequence: CDR1 ENHRY, CDR2 SYGVKD. The CDR3 has 15 amino acids. In nucleotides, the CDR3 is TGTGCCATCAGGAGGGGACAGGGGATCCCAGATACGCAGTATTTT. Translation gives CAIRRGQGIPDTQYF.

The chain joins TRBV18 to TRBJ2-3; possibly TRBD1 for D (5 bases). Germline CDR1 is KGHSH and CDR2 is LQKENI. Between the trimmed V and J ends, which lost 3 bases and 8 bases, there was a span of 18 bases. The CDR3 consists of 15 residues. The CDR3 loop is CASSPGPTRVFTQYF. In DNA, the CDR3 is TGTGCCAGCTCACCTGGGCCGACCAGGGTTTTTACGCAGTATTTT.

This clone showed up just a few times. The rearrangement joins TRBV7-8 to TRBJ1-1; D is ambiguous. V gave up 2 bases and J gave up 1 base, with 5 bases separating them. There are 13 residues in the CDR3. Germline assignment: CDR1 SGHVS and CDR2 FQNEAQ. CDR3 sequence reads: CASSLRRNTEAFF. CDR3 coding DNA: TGTGCCAGCAGCTTAAGGAGGAACACTGAAGCTTTCTTT. The entire variable domain, with the rest obtained from reference TRBV7-8 and TRBJ1-1, is as follows: GAGVSQSPRYKVAKRGQDVALRCDPISGHVSLFWYQQALGQGPEFLTYFQNEAQLDKSGLPSDRFFAERPEGSVSTLKIQRTQQEDSAVYLCASSLRRNTEAFFGQGTRLTVV.

In DNA form, the CDR3 reads TGTGCCAGCAGTTTTTATGGGACAGGAACACGCGAGCAGTACTTC. It is translated as CASSFYGTGTREQYF. The rearrangement uses TRBV28 and TRBJ2-7; 8 bases fit TRBD1. V dropped 3 bases and J dropped 6; count of bases not matched to a gene: 10. The germline CDR1 and CDR2 sequences are MDHEN and SYDVKM. The CDR3 sequence is 15 residues long.

V usage is TRBV2 and J usage is TRBJ2-2; D gene uncertain. CDR3 size: 14 residues. From germline, CDR1 is SNHLY and CDR2 FYNNEI. V was pared by 6 bases and J by 4 bases, with 12 bases between. In DNA, the CDR3 is TGTGCCAGCAGCTCCCGGTACTCCACCGGGGAGCTGTTTTTT. Its protein is CASSSRYSTGELFF.

This chain joins TRBV7-2 and TRBJ2-7; 11 bases are a match to TRBD2. CDR1 SGHTA and CDR2 FQGNSA come from the germline V gene. The CDR3 has 14 residues. V lost 5 bases and J lost 7; bases outside the gene matches: 7. CDR3 loop: CASSPTSGSQEQYF. The CDR3 bases are TGTGCCAGCAGCCCCACTAGCGGGAGCCAAGAGCAGTACTTC.

The chain carries TRBV7-3 and TRBJ1-2; no definite D call. The CDR3 runs 15 residues. Trimming removed 2 bases at V and 6 bases at J, with 16 bases between. The germline gives CDR1 SGHTA, CDR2 FQGTGA. As DNA, the CDR3 is TGTGCCAGCAGCTTATCTAATGGGCTGGGTCATGGCTACACCTTC. Amino acid sequence: CASSLSNGLGHGYTF.

The CDR3 nucleotides read TGTGCCAGCAGTCCCCGCTGGACAGGGGATGGCTACACCTTC. It encodes CASSPRWTGDGYTF. The chain uses TRBV6-5 and TRBJ1-2; TRBD1 matches 9 bases. J gave up 6 bases and V 5 bases, and 7 bases lay outside the gene matches. Germline V CDR1 and CDR2: MNHEY, SVGAGI. This CDR3 is 14 amino acids long.

V is TRBV6-5 and J is TRBJ1-2; D is perhaps TRBD1 (6 bases). Deletions cut 6 bases from V and 5 bases from J, with 19 bases between. In germline, CDR1 is MNHEY, CDR2 SVGAGI. This CDR3 has 15 amino acids. CDR3: CASSPNRDRAYGYTF. The CDR3 DNA sequence: TGTGCCAGCAGCCCCAACAGGGACCGAGCTTATGGCTACACCTTC.

The chain carries TRBV10-2 and TRBJ1-5; tentative D call: TRBD1 (5 bases). V lost 10 bases and J lost 3, with 13 bases in between. Looked up from germline, CDR1 is WSHSY and CDR2 is SAAADI. The CDR3 spans 13 residues. CDR3 region: CATHDSYNQPQHF. The CDR3 DNA is TGCGCCACACACGACAGCTACAATCAGCCCCAGCATTTT.

The rearrangement joins TRBV12-5 to TRBJ2-2; the D gene is possibly TRBD1 (6 bases). The CDR3 has 15 residues. CDR1 and CDR2 (germline): LGHNT, FRNRAP. V was trimmed by 1 base and J by 0 bases, leaving 6 bases between them. The DNA for the CDR3 is TGTGCTAGTGGTTTGGGACAGGCGAACACCGGGGAGCTGTTTTTT. Translated, it gives CASGLGQANTGELFF.

The rearrangement joins TRBV18 to TRBJ1-1; D perhaps matches TRBD1 (6 bases). The CDR3 is made up of 12 amino acids. The germline gives CDR1 KGHSH, CDR2 LQKENI. Trimming removed 5 bases from V and 7 bases from J, with 11 bases in between. In DNA form, the CDR3 reads TGTGCCAGCTCAAGATCCAGGGGTGAAGCTTTCTTT. Translated: CASSRSRGEAFF.

With regard to this clone: Within the sample, other DNA sequences also encode this same CDR3. V is TRBV27 and J is TRBJ1-2; possible D gene TRBD1, 6 bases. The V gene lost 3 bases and the J gene lost 2 bases, with 10 bases spanning the gap. This CDR3 is built from 14 residues. The germline V gene has CDR1 MNHEY and CDR2 SMNVEV (reference sequence). In nucleotides, the CDR3 is TGTGCCAGCAGTTTGGCGGGGGGCAACTATGGCTACACCTTC. This encodes CASSLAGGNYGYTF.

This clone was counted a few times. The chain uses TRBV19 and TRBJ1-3; D is undetermined. Trimming pared 2 bases from V and 2 bases from J, leaving 10 bases between. Germline assignment: CDR1 LNHDA and CDR2 SQIVND (reference sequence). The CDR3 consists of 15 residues. The CDR3 bases are TGTGCCAGTAGTATAAGGTCCAGCGCTGGAAACACCATATATTTT. This codes for CASSIRSSAGNTIYF.

This chain uses TRBV7-2 with TRBJ2-7; 9 bases fit TRBD2. This CDR3 is 19 amino acids long. J was trimmed by 6 bases and V by 1 base; bases with no gene match: 19. In germline, CDR1 is SGHTA, CDR2 FQGNSA. In DNA, the CDR3 is TGTGCCAGCAGCTTAGTAGGTATCGCCGGGCTAGCGGGGAAGCCCGAGCAGTACTTC. Translating gives CASSLVGIAGLAGKPEQYF.

The genes are TRBV5-4 and TRBJ1-2; D perhaps matches TRBD1 (6 bases). The germline V gene has CDR1 SGHNT and CDR2 YYREEE (reference sequence). With 3 bases removed from V and 7 bases from J, the gap between germline ends came to 19 bases. The CDR3 runs to 15 residues. CDR3 nucleotide sequence: TGTGCCAGCAGCTACGACAGGCTGGGTAAGGGTGGCTACACCTTC. Translation: CASSYDRLGKGGYTF.

Worth noting for this clone: Other DNA variants within this sample encode the same CDR3. The chain links TRBV10-1 to TRBJ1-1; D might be TRBD1 (5 bases). The germline CDR1 and CDR2 sequences are WNHNN and SYGVQD (reference sequence). The V end lost 8 bases, the J end lost 1 base, and 11 bases lay between the germline ends. The CDR3 is 13 residues long. CDR3 sequence reads: CASRVQGNTEAFF. CDR3 DNA sequence: TGCGCCAGCCGCGTCCAGGGGAACACTGAAGCTTTCTTT.

This clone was recorded once. CDR3: CASSAMGVDTQYF. The CDR3 DNA sequence: TGTGCCAGCAGCGCCATGGGAGTAGATACGCAGTATTTT. V is TRBV11-3 and J is TRBJ2-3; D perhaps matches TRBD2 (5 bases). V was pared by 5 bases and J by 5 bases, with 11 bases between. This CDR3 region has 13 residues. In germline, CDR1 is SGHNT, CDR2 YENEEA.

This rearrangement joins TRBV7-2 to TRBJ2-1; tentatively, D is TRBD1 (6 bases). The germline V gene encodes CDR1 SGHTA and CDR2 FQGNSA. The CDR3 runs 15 residues. V was clipped by 2 bases and J by 4 bases, with 12 bases between them. The CDR3 here is CASSLTTGKYNEQFF. In nucleotides, the CDR3 is TGTGCCAGCAGCTTAACCACAGGGAAGTACAATGAGCAGTTCTTC.